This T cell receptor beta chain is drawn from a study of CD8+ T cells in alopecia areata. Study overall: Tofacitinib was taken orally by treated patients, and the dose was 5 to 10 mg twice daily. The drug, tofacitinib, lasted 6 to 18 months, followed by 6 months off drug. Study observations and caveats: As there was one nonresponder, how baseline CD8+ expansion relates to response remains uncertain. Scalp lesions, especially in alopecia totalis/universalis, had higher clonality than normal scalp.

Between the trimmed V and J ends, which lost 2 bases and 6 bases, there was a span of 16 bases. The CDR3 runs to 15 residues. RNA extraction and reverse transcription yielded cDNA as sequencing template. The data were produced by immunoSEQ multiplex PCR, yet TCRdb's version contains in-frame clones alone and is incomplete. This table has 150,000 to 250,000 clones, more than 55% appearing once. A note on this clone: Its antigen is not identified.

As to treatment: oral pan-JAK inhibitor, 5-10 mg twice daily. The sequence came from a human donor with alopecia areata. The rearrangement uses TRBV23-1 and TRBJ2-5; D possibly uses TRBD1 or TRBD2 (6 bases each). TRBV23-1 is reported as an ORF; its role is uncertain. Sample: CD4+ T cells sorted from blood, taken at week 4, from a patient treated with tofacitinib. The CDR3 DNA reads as TGCGCCAGCAGTCAAAAGTATGGAGGGGACAAGACCCAGTACTTC. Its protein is CASSQKYGGDKTQYF.